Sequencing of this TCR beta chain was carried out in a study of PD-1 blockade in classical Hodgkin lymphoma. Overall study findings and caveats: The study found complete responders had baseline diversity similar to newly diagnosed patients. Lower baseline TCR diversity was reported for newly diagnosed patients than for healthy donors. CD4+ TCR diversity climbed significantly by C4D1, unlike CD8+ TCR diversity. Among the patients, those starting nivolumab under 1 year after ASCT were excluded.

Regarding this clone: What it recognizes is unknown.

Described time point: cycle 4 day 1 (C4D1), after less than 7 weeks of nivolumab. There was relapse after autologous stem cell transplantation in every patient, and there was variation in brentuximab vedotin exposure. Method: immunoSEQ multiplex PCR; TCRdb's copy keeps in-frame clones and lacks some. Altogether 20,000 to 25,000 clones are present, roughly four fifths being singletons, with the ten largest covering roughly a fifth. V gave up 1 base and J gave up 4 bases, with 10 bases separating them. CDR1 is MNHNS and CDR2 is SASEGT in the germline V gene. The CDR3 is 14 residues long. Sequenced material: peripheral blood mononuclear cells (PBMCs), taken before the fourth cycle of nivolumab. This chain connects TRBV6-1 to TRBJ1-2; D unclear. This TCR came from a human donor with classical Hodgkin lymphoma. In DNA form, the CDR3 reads TGTGCCAGCAGTGAAGATGGTGCCTCCTATGGCTACACCTTC. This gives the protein CASSEDGASYGYTF.